These T cell receptor beta chains were read from a single sample in a study of cytomegalovirus exposure and HLA in healthy donors. Clones were read by immunoSEQ multiplex PCR, and TCRdb kept only the in-frame ones, dropping some. The data contain hundreds of thousands of clones, less than 85% of them singletons. Source material: PBMCs. The receptors stem from a man between 18 and 29 years old in good health and CMV-seronegative. Both conserved end residues are part of each CDR3.

V	J	CDR3
TRBV18	TRBJ1-1	CASSPLKQSELEAFF
TRBV4-2	TRBJ2-5	CASSPWTSGKGWETQYF
TRBV18	TRBJ1-1	CASSPSGGDTEAFF
TRBV6-5	TRBJ2-3	CASSARYTDTQYF
TRBV4-1	TRBJ2-5	CASSQVTGTQYF
TRBV10-1	TRBJ2-7	CASSARLDYEQYF
TRBV19	TRBJ2-1	CASSIEGGRVYNEQFF
TRBV6-5	TRBJ1-2	CASSQLGLYGYTF
TRBV12-5	TRBJ2-1	CASGLSSGGPSAGNEQFF
TRBV7-2	TRBJ2-5	CASSLRVKETQYF
TRBV11-3	TRBJ2-3	CASSLYRGADTQYF
TRBV2	TRBJ1-5	CASSVNDQPQHF
TRBV11-2	TRBJ2-3	CASRPSHRTDTQYF
TRBV19	TRBJ1-2	CASSIGVRAWAFYGYTF
TRBV5-1	TRBJ1-1	CASRSQLNTEAFF
TRBV4-1	TRBJ2-3	CASSQMSGTSGRRSTDTQYF
TRBV29-1	TRBJ1-1	CSVVKGMNTEAFF
TRBV7-9	TRBJ2-7	CASSSQLYEQYF
TRBV7-2	TRBJ1-5	CASSFRQGNQPQHF
TRBV30	TRBJ1-4	CAWSGGQVGEKLFF
TRBV28	TRBJ2-1	CASSFGPGSEQFF
TRBV28	TRBJ1-3	CASSPGGSGNTIYF
TRBV11-3	TRBJ2-3	CASSFYLASTQYF
TRBV12-2	TRBJ1-2	CASRFRDRERGGYTF
TRBV30	TRBJ2-7	CALKSPGTSGRIYEQYF
TRBV5-4	TRBJ2-3	CASSVEDSSTDTQYF
TRBV4-1	TRBJ1-1	CASSQERGPEAFF
TRBV15	TRBJ2-7	CATSRELESSYEQYF
TRBV7-3	TRBJ1-6	CASSEMTGSNSPLHF
TRBV6-1	TRBJ1-5	CASSRDRGDGQPQHF
TRBV7-9	TRBJ2-7	CASSPGTGKYEQYF